This T cell receptor beta chain was obtained from a study of cytomegalovirus exposure and HLA in healthy donors. Study findings and constraints: Clusters of TCRs from the first cohort tended to co-occur in the 120 or so validation repertoires (as a later analysis found). Altogether, 150 to 200 TCR beta chains were recorded as cytomegalovirus-associated.

Trimming took off 6 bases at V and 2 bases at J, with 13 bases between the two ends. The CDR3 covers 14 residues. Germline V lookup: CDR1 SNHLY, CDR2 FYNNEI. Sequenced by immunoSEQ multiplex PCR; TCRdb stores in-frame clones only, minus some. The profile shows roughly 60,000 clones, around 96% of them singletons. Details on this clone: Its antigen remains unknown.

The receptor was derived from a man aged 18 to 30 in good health and CMV-seronegative. V usage is TRBV2 and J usage is TRBJ2-5; D is possibly TRBD2 (5 bases). The specimen was PBMCs. The CDR3: CASSGKAVQETQYF. Here the CDR3 DNA reads TGTGCCAGCAGCGGGAAAGCGGTTCAAGAGACCCAGTACTTC.